The clone carrying this T cell receptor (beta chain) was seen a handful of times. What it recognizes is unknown. The study used a library that attached unique molecular identifiers to individual cDNA molecules. TCRdb re-called the RACE reads through MiXCR, storing one row per CDR3 protein. The table includes around 190,000 distinct CDR3 sequences, about 22% detected once. The data belong to a study of human T cells and chemical hapten exposure. Study observations and caveats: As patch test score rose, PT1 expanded TCR counts tended to rise as well.

The CDR3 totals 12 residues. The germline V and J ends were trimmed by 0 bases and 5 bases, with 6 bases remaining between them. Per the germline V gene, CDR1 is SQVTM and CDR2 is ANQGSEA. The time point: patch test 1, 2 weeks after DPC sensitization. Stated treatment: therapeutic diphenylcyclopropenone sensitization with weekly scalp DPC. This sample comprised whole blood, obtained in connection with sensitization to the hapten diphenylcyclopropenone (DPC). This chain links TRBV29-1 with TRBJ2-3; no reliable D call. The receptor was isolated from a woman aged 45-59 years with alopecia areata. Some clones in this sample may be carry-over from other donors' samples. CDR3 nucleotide sequence: TGCAGCGTTGAAGACAGTGGAGATACGCAGTATTTT. It is translated as CSVEDSGDTQYF.